Below, 32 T cell receptor beta chains from the same sample are listed, as sequenced in a study of T cell responses to AZD1222 COVID-19 vaccine. Sequenced by immunoSEQ multiplex PCR; TCRdb stores in-frame clones only, minus some. Found here are some 78,000 clones, roughly 85% of them singletons; the top ten hold approximately 1.4%. The sample consisted of peripheral blood, taken 28 days after the second AZD1222 dose. The receptors stem from an adult who received the AZD1222 COVID-19 vaccine.

This rearrangement joins TRBV7-2 to TRBJ2-1; TRBD2 matches 7 bases. Trimming took 3 bases from V and 9 from J; bases not matched to a gene: 11. The CDR3 is made up of 15 amino acids. Germline loops: CDR1 SGHTA, CDR2 FQGNSA. The CDR3 spells CASSFYGASGGEQFF. DNA for the CDR3: TGTGCCAGCAGCTTCTACGGGGCTAGCGGAGGTGAGCAGTTCTTC.

The rearrangement links TRBV4-3 to TRBJ2-1, with D possibly TRBD2 on 6 matching bases. The V end lost 3 bases, the J end lost 2 bases, and 17 bases lay between the germline ends. Germline CDR1 LGHNA, CDR2 YSLEER. The CDR3 runs to 17 residues. The CDR3 DNA sequence: TGCGCCAGCAGCCAGTTTGGAGGCGGGGCTACCTACAATGAGCAGTTCTTC. This gives the protein CASSQFGGGATYNEQFF.

The chain employs TRBV30 and TRBJ2-7; 9 bases fit TRBD2. This CDR3 comprises 15 residues. Germline V CDR1 and CDR2: GTSNPN, SVGIG (reference sequence). Trimming removed 7 bases from V and 2 bases from J; junction bases left unmatched: 12. This CDR3 is CALSGTSTGTYEQYF. CDR3 in DNA: TGTGCCTTGTCCGGGACTAGCACAGGGACCTACGAGCAGTACTTC.

V gene TRBV28 combines with J gene TRBJ1-1, with a tentative D call TRBD1 (6 bases). Germline CDR1 is MDHEN and CDR2 is SYDVKM. This CDR3 comprises 13 residues. V was clipped by 5 bases and J by 4 bases, with 11 bases between them. The CDR3 here is CASSITGSTEAFF. The DNA for the CDR3 is TGTGCCAGCAGTATAACAGGGAGCACTGAAGCTTTCTTT.

There are a few counts of this clone. The gene calls are TRBV7-2 and TRBJ1-1; D perhaps matches TRBD1 (6 bases). Deletions cut 4 bases from V and 5 bases from J, with 17 bases between. The CDR3 has 15 amino acids. The germline gives CDR1 SGHTA, CDR2 FQGNSA. The CDR3 DNA is TGTGCCAGCAGCTCAGTCTCGGGGGGCCGAACTGAAGCTTTCTTT. It is translated as CASSSVSGGRTEAFF. The full variable domain, its missing parts supplied by reference TRBV7-2 and TRBJ1-1, is GAGVSQSPSNKVTEKGKDVELRCDPISGHTALYWYRQSLGQGLEFLIYFQGNSAPDKSGLPSDRFSAERTGGSVSTLTIQRTQQEDSAVYLCASSSVSGGRTEAFFGQGTRLTVV.

The CDR3 spells CASSPGHTNTEAFF. The CDR3 coding sequence is TGTGCCAGCAGCCCAGGACATACGAACACTGAAGCTTTCTTT. The J gene is TRBJ1-1, the V gene TRBV7-2; D possibly corresponds to TRBD1 (5 bases). Trimming shortened V by 5 bases and J by 1 base, and 11 bases separated the two germline ends. CDR3 length: 14 amino acids. Germline loops: CDR1 SGHTA, CDR2 FQGNSA.

The genes are TRBV3-1 (or the pseudogene TRBV3-2) and TRBJ1-5, with D hard to call. V lost 0 bases, J lost 6 bases, and 6 bases lay in between. CDR1 and CDR2 from the germline V gene are LGHDT and YNNKEL (reference sequence). The CDR3 consists of 13 residues. CDR3 amino acids: CASSQDTIQPQHF. CDR3 sequence (DNA): TGTGCCAGCAGCCAAGATACGATTCAGCCCCAGCATTTT.

V gene TRBV11-2 combines with J gene TRBJ1-2; possible D gene TRBD1, 5 bases. CDR3 length equals 15 residues. V was shortened by 4 bases and J by 5 bases, with 17 bases between the two germline ends. The V gene's germline CDR1 is SGHAT and CDR2 FQNNGV. The CDR3: CASSSNRDPTYGYTF. CDR3 nucleotides: TGTGCCAGCAGCTCTAATCGGGACCCTACTTATGGCTACACCTTC.

This sequence joins TRBV5-1 and TRBJ2-5, with 10 bases aligning to TRBD2. J was trimmed by 3 bases and V by 4 bases; bases with no gene match: 3. The CDR3 consists of 14 residues. CDR1 is SGHRS, CDR2 YFSETQ, per germline. CDR3 DNA: TGCGCCAGCAGCCCCGGACTAGCGGAAGAGACCCAGTACTTC. Translating it yields CASSPGLAEETQYF.

The rearrangement links TRBV18 to TRBJ1-6, with 8 bases identical to TRBD1. This CDR3 comprises 16 residues. From germline, CDR1 is KGHSH and CDR2 LQKENI. After removal of 2 bases from V and 5 bases from J, the junction contained 5 bases not matched to a gene. The CDR3: CASSPGSGQDNSPLHF. The CDR3 nucleotides read TGTGCCAGCTCACCAGGCTCGGGACAGGATAATTCACCCCTCCACTTT. Looking up the rest from reference TRBV18 and TRBJ1-6 gives the full variable domain: NAGVMQNPRHLVRRRGQEARLRCSPMKGHSHVYWYRQLPEEGLKFMVYLQKENIIDESGMPKERFSAEFPKEGPSILRIQQVVRGDSAAYFCASSPGSGQDNSPLHFGNGTRLTVT.

The rearrangement links TRBV24-1 to TRBJ2-1; 9 bases match TRBD1. The junction had 7 bases not matched to a gene; V was cut back by 7 bases and J by 7 bases. CDR3 length equals 14 residues. Germline CDR1 reads KGHDR; CDR2 reads SFDVKD. CDR3 bases: TGTGCCACCAGGGGGACAGGGATAGGGAATGAGCAGTTCTTC. Its protein product is CATRGTGIGNEQFF.

The CDR3 DNA is TGTGCCAGCAGCAAAGAGGAGTATAGCAATCAGCCCCAGCATTTT. Protein: CASSKEEYSNQPQHF. The chain carries TRBV7-2 and TRBJ1-5; D is unresolved. This CDR3 is 15 amino acids long. Trimming left V 5 bases short and J 0 bases short, with 11 bases between. The germline gives CDR1 SGHTA, CDR2 FQGNSA.

The chain links TRBV15 to TRBJ2-3, with TRBD2 identical over 8 bases. The germline CDR1 and CDR2 sequences are LNHNV and YYDKDF (reference sequence). The CDR3 is 16 amino acids. The J segment lost 0 bases and the V segment lost 1 base, leaving 3 bases of the junction unmatched. For the CDR3, the DNA is TGTGCCACCAGCAGAGCCAGCGGGAGAAGCACAGATACGCAGTATTTT. Translated, it gives CATSRASGRSTDTQYF.

The chain uses TRBV24-1 and TRBJ2-7, with a weak D call TRBD1 (5 bases). The germline V and J ends were trimmed by 3 bases and 3 bases, with 14 bases remaining between them. Looked up from germline, CDR1 is KGHDR and CDR2 is SFDVKD. The length of the CDR3 is 15 residues. The CDR3 DNA reads as TGTGCCACCAGTGATCCAGGGTCCGGTAGCTACGAGCAGTACTTC. This codes for CATSDPGSGSYEQYF.

The V call is TRBV5-1, the J call TRBJ2-1; TRBD1 matches at 8 bases. The V gene end was trimmed by 4 bases and the J gene end by 4 bases; junction bases not matched to a gene: 10. The CDR3 contains 16 residues. CDR1 SGHRS and CDR2 YFSETQ come from the germline V gene. CDR3 region: CASSPGDRGQYNEQFF. The CDR3 DNA reads TGCGCCAGCAGCCCGGGTGACAGGGGACAATACAATGAGCAGTTCTTC.

The chain combines TRBV3-1 (or the pseudogene TRBV3-2) with TRBJ1-4, with D possibly TRBD1 on 5 matching bases. From germline, CDR1 is LGHDT and CDR2 YNNKEL (reference sequence). Trimming stripped 3 bases from V and 7 bases from J, with 12 bases between. The CDR3 has 14 residues. The CDR3 coding sequence is TGTGCCAGCAGCCACGGGGGTTCGGGTGAAAAACTGTTTTTT. Translated, it gives CASSHGGSGEKLFF.

This chain links TRBV4-2 with TRBJ2-3; no clear D gene. Per germline, CDR1 LGHNA and CDR2 YNFKEQ. The V gene lost 0 bases and the J gene lost 4 bases, with 20 bases spanning the gap. There are 18 residues in the CDR3. CDR3 sequence: CASSQDLGRTTHPDTQYF. The CDR3 coding sequence is TGTGCCAGCAGCCAAGATCTCGGCAGGACCACCCATCCAGATACGCAGTATTTT.

The rearrangement links TRBV19 to TRBJ2-2; 10 bases fit TRBD1. This CDR3 is built from 13 residues. Germline lookup yields CDR1 LNHDA and CDR2 SQIVND (reference sequence). CDR3 nucleotides: TGTGCGGGACGGACAGGGGGGACCGGGGAGCTGTTTTTT. As protein: CAGRTGGTGELFF.

The chain carries TRBV30 and TRBJ1-6; D may be TRBD1 (5 bases). V lost 3 bases and J 9 bases, leaving 9 bases between the germline ends. Germline V gene sequence: CDR1 GTSNPN, CDR2 SVGIG (reference sequence). This CDR3 is built from 12 residues. The CDR3 region is CAWSGGSSPLHF. DNA of the CDR3: TGTGCCTGGAGCGGGGGGAGTTCACCCCTCCACTTT. The full variable domain, rest sourced from reference TRBV30 and TRBJ1-6, is SQTIHQWPATLVQPVGSPLSLECTVEGTSNPNLYWYRQAAGRGLQLLFYSVGIGQISSEVPQNLSASRPQDRQFILSSKKLLLSDSGFYLCAWSGGSSPLHFGNGTRLTVT.

This clone was counted a single time. Here the CDR3 reads CASSIYPSGPNTGELFF. CDR3 nucleotide sequence: TGTGCCAGTAGTATTTATCCTAGCGGACCCAACACCGGGGAGCTGTTTTTT. The chain carries TRBV19 and TRBJ2-2; 7 bases line up with TRBD2. CDR3 length: 17 residues. Germline V gene data show CDR1 as LNHDA and CDR2 as SQIVND (reference sequence). V was clipped by 3 bases and J by 2 bases; unmatched bases: 9.

V and J are TRBV28 and TRBJ2-7, with 7 bases aligning to TRBD2. V gave up 8 bases and J gave up 3 bases; unmatched junction bases: 7. Germline CDR1 reads MDHEN; CDR2 reads SYDVKM. The CDR3 loop spans 13 amino acids. CDR3 in amino acids: CASALLADYEQYF. The CDR3 bases are TGTGCCAGCGCACTTCTAGCGGACTACGAGCAGTACTTC.

The chain uses TRBV9 and TRBJ2-7, with D possibly matching TRBD1 (7 bases). The CDR3 is 14 amino acids. V lost 3 bases and J 4 bases, leaving 14 bases between the germline ends. CDR1 and CDR2 from the germline V gene are SGDLS and YYNGEE. CDR3: CASSGGDRAYEQYF. The CDR3 DNA reads as TGTGCCAGCAGCGGCGGGGACAGAGCATACGAGCAGTACTTC.

The chain joins TRBV2 to TRBJ2-5, with 8 bases lining up with TRBD2. V shed 8 bases, J shed 2 bases, and the junction held 4 bases outside the gene matches. This CDR3 comprises 13 residues. The germline V gene has CDR1 SNHLY and CDR2 FYNNEI. The CDR3 DNA reads as TGTGCCAGCCGTTTAGCGGGACAAGAGACCCAGTACTTC. Its protein is CASRLAGQETQYF.

The V and J genes are TRBV7-9 and TRBJ1-2; a possible D gene is TRBD1 (6 bases). This CDR3 has 13 residues. Trimming took off 7 bases at V and 5 bases at J, with 14 bases between the two ends. Germline CDR1 SEHNR, CDR2 FQNEAQ (reference sequence). In nucleotides, the CDR3 is TGTGCCAGCAAGTCTACAGGGCGATATGGCTACACCTTC. This translates into CASKSTGRYGYTF.

In its sample, this clone was seen a few times. V usage is TRBV2 and J usage is TRBJ1-4; D is unclear. V lost 3 bases to trimming and J lost 15 bases, with 14 bases between them. The CDR3 spans 12 residues. Germline CDR1 SNHLY, CDR2 FYNNEI. CDR3 coding DNA: TGTGCCAGCAGTGAGGCCGGGCTGCTAATGTTTTTT. It codes for CASSEAGLLMFF.

The genes are TRBV14 and TRBJ2-1; D perhaps matches TRBD2 (5 bases). The CDR3 is made up of 15 amino acids. Looked up from germline, CDR1 is SGHDN and CDR2 is FVKESK. The V and J ends lost 1 base and 2 bases respectively, with 9 bases between them. The CDR3 coding sequence is TGTGCCAGCAGCCAAGTTTTCGGGGCCTACAATGAGCAGTTCTTC. Translating it yields CASSQVFGAYNEQFF.

There are a few counts of this clone. The rearrangement uses TRBV27 and TRBJ1-5; 8 nucleotides agree with TRBD1. The CDR3 is 19 residues long. Germline V gives CDR1 MNHEY, CDR2 SMNVEV (reference sequence). Unmatched junction bases numbered 12, after V lost 2 bases and J lost 0 bases. The CDR3 sequence is CASSLRRRGLLDSNQPQHF. Here the CDR3 DNA reads TGTGCCAGCAGTTTACGTCGCAGGGGGCTTCTCGATAGCAATCAGCCCCAGCATTTT.

The chain is built from TRBV29-1 and TRBJ2-3; a weak D match, TRBD1 (6 bases). Germline CDR1 SQVTM, CDR2 ANQGSEA. The CDR3 has 15 residues. The V end was cut by 7 bases, the J end by 1 base, with 18 bases between. The CDR3 protein is CSAEWTATRTDTQYF. For the CDR3, the DNA is TGCAGCGCTGAGTGGACAGCCACTCGCACAGATACGCAGTATTTT.

This chain connects TRBV7-3 to TRBJ2-3; 10 nucleotides align to TRBD2. The V gene end was trimmed by 5 bases and the J gene end by 2 bases; junction bases not matched to a gene: 7. This CDR3 contains 16 residues. Germline CDR1 is SGHTA and CDR2 is FQGTGA. The CDR3 DNA reads as TGTGCCAGCAGCCCCGGGACTAGCGAGTACACAGATACGCAGTATTTT. This translates into CASSPGTSEYTDTQYF.

The chain links TRBV7-3 to TRBJ2-3; TRBD2 aligns across 7 bases. The germline gives CDR1 SGHTA, CDR2 FQGTGA. The V segment lost 3 bases and the J segment 0 bases; nucleotides outside the gene matches: 3. The CDR3 length is 15 residues. Here the CDR3 reads CASSLSGISTDTQYF. The CDR3 coding sequence is TGTGCCAGCAGCTTGAGCGGGATAAGCACAGATACGCAGTATTTT.

The V gene is TRBV7-9, the J gene TRBJ1-1, with D uncertain. The germline V gene encodes CDR1 SEHNR and CDR2 FQNEAQ (reference sequence). The CDR3 length is 15 residues. V was cut by 2 bases and J by 7 bases, with 17 bases left in between. CDR3 nucleotides: TGTGCCAGCAGCTTACTGGGAGCGGCCATGAATGAAGCTTTCTTT. The encoded protein is CASSLLGAAMNEAFF.

J is TRBJ2-7 and V is TRBV2; TRBD2 agrees at 8 bases. Looked up from germline, CDR1 is SNHLY and CDR2 is FYNNEI. V was clipped by 0 bases and J by 1 base; unmatched bases: 2. The length of the CDR3 is 15 residues. CDR3 bases: TGTGCCAGCAGTGAAGCAATAGCGGGGTCCTACGAGCAGTACTTC. This sequence encodes CASSEAIAGSYEQYF. The variable domain in full, completed from reference TRBV2 and TRBJ2-7, reads EPEVTQTPSHQVTQMGQEVILRCVPISNHLYFYWYRQILGQKVEFLVSFYNNEISEKSEIFDDQFSVERPDGSNFTLKIRSTKLEDSAMYFCASSEAIAGSYEQYFGPGTRLTVT.